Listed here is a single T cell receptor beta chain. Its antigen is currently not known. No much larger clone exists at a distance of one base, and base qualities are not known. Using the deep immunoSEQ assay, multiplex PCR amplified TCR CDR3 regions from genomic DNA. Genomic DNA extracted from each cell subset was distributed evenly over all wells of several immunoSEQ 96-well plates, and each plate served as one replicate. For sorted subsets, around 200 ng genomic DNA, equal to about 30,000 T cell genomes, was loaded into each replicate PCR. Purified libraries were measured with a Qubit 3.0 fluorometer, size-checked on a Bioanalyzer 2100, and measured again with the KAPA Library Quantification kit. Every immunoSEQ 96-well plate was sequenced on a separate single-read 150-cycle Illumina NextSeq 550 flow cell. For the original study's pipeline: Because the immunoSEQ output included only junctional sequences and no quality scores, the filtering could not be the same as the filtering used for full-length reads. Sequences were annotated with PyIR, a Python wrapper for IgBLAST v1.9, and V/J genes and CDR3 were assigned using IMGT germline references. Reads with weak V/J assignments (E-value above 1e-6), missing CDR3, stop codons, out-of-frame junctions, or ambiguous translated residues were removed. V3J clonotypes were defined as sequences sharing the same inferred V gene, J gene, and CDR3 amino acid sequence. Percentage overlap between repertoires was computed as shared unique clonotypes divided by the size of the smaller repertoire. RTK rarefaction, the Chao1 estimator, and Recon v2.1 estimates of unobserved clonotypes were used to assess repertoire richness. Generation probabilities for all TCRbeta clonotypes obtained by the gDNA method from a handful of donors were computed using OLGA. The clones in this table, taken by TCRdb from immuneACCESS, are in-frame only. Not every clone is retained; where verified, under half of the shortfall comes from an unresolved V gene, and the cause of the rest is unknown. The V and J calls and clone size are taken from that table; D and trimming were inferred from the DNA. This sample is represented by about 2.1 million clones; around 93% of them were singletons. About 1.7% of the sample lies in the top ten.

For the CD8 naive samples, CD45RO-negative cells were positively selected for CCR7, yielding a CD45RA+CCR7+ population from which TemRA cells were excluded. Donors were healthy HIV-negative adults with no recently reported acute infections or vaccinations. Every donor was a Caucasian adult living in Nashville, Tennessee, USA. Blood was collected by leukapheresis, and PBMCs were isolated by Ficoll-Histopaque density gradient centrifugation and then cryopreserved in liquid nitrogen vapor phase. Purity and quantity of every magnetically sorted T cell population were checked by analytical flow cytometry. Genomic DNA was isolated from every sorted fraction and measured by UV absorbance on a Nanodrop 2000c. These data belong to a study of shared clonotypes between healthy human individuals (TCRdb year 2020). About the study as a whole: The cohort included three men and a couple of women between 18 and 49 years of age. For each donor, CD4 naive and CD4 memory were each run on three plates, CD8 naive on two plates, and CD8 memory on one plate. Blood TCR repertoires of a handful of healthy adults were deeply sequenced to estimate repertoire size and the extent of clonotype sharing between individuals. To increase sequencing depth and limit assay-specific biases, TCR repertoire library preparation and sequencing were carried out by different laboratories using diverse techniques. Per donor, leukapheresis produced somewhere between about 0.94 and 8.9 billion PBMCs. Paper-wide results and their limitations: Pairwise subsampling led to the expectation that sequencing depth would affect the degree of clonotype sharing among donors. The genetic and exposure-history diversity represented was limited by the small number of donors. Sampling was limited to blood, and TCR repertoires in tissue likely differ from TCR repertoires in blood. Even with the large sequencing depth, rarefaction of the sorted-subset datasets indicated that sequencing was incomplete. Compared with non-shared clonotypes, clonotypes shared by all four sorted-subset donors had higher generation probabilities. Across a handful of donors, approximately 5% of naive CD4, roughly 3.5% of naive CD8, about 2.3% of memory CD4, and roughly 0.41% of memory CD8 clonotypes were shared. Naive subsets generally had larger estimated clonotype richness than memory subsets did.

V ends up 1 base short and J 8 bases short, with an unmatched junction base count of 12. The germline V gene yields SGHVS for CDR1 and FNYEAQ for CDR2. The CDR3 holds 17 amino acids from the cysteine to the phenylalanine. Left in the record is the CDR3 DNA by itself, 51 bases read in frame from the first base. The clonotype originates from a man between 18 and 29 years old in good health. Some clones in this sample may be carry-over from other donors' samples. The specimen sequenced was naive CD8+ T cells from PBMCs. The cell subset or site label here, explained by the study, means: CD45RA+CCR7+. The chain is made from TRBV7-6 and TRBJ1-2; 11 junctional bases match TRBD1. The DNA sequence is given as TGTGCCAGCAGCTTAGTAGTAGGGGACAGGGGGACGCGGGGCTACACCTTC. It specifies CASSLVVGDRGTRGYTF.